This TCR beta chain was sequenced during a study of blood T cell repertoires in COVID-19. Study-level information: The United States, Italy and Spain supplied acute and convalescent COVID-19 samples. T cells, B-cell-depleted T cells, or PBMCs provided the cDNA or gDNA that served as material.

The CDR3 covers 15 residues. Germline V gene data show CDR1 as SGHVS and CDR2 as FQNEAQ. Trimming took off 3 bases at V and 0 bases at J, with 11 bases between the two ends. Clones were read by immunoSEQ multiplex PCR, and TCRdb kept only the in-frame ones, dropping some. The sample lists about 220,000 clones, about 80% seen once, with around 2% in the top ten. The chain employs TRBV7-8 and TRBJ1-1; D gene uncertain. Sequenced material: peripheral blood. This sequence was found in a woman aged 55-75 years with acute or convalescent COVID-19. The CDR3 nucleotides read TGTGCCAGCAGCTTCTTGGGCTCCATGAACACTGAAGCTTTCTTT. Translated: CASSFLGSMNTEAFF. Full variable domain (missing parts from reference TRBV7-8 and TRBJ1-1): GAGVSQSPRYKVAKRGQDVALRCDPISGHVSLFWYQQALGQGPEFLTYFQNEAQLDKSGLPSDRFFAERPEGSVSTLKIQRTQQEDSAVYLCASSFLGSMNTEAFFGQGTRLTVV.